This TCR beta chain originates from a study of cytomegalovirus exposure and HLA in healthy donors. Findings and caveats of the study: Links to common viral pathogens appeared, in a later analysis, for several of the most significant clusters.

A few counts support this clone. The antigen remains undetermined. In nominal health when sampled, donors likely had unrecorded immune exposures nonetheless. Germline values: CDR1 SGHNT, CDR2 YYREEE (reference sequence). The V gene end was trimmed by 4 bases and the J gene end by 11 bases; junction bases not matched to a gene: 8. CDR3 length: 13 amino acids. Primers: 60 Vbeta forward and 13 Jbeta reverse. TCRdb keeps only in-frame clones here, not all; method: immunoSEQ multiplex PCR. This table has roughly 120,000 clones, around 10% appearing once. The receptor was derived from a man younger than 40 in good health and CMV-seronegative. The V call is TRBV5-4, the J call TRBJ2-1; 8 nucleotides align to TRBD1. The material sequenced was PBMCs. For the CDR3, the DNA is TGTGCCAGCAGCGGGGAGGACAGGGATAAGCAGTTCTTC. Translating gives CASSGEDRDKQFF.